A selection of T cell receptor beta chains follows, all from one sample in a study of shared clonotypes between healthy human individuals. Using immunoSEQ multiplex PCR, the repertoire was profiled, and TCRdb retains in-frame clones only, with some absent. The sample records about 2 million clones, 85% to 95% being singletons. Material: naive CD4+ T cells sorted from blood. The receptor source for this set is a man aged 18-30 years in good health. CDR3s include the opening cysteine and the closing phenylalanine or tryptophan. The D gene is left open where the match is weak. Clone size is stated in some rows and not others, as once, few, many or a class when expanded.

J gene	clone size	D gene	V gene	CDR3 protein	CDR3 DNA
TRBJ2-5	once	-	TRBV5-1	CASSLDRTNGKTQYF	TGCGCCAGCAGCTTGGACAGGACTAATGGGAAGACCCAGTACTTC
TRBJ2-1	-	-	TRBV7-2	CASSSGSWGQFF	TGTGCCAGCAGCTCTGGGTCGTGGGGGCAGTTCTTC
TRBJ2-4	once	-	TRBV6-5	CASREPILYIQYF	TGTGCCAGCAGGGAACCGATCCTCTACATTCAGTACTTC
TRBJ2-6	-	TRBD1	TRBV29-1	CSVGRTGLSGANVLTF	TGCAGCGTTGGTAGGACAGGACTCTCTGGGGCCAACGTCCTGACTTTC
TRBJ2-7	-	TRBD1	TRBV5-1	CASSSGQGAYEQYF	TGCGCCAGCAGCTCGGGACAGGGAGCCTACGAGCAGTACTTC
TRBJ2-1	once	TRBD2	TRBV10-3	CAISEVASGSSEQFF	TGTGCCATCAGTGAGGTGGCTAGCGGGAGTAGTGAGCAGTTCTTC
TRBJ2-1	once	-	TRBV7-6	CASSFSVNNEQFF	TGTGCCAGCAGCTTTAGCGTAAACAATGAGCAGTTCTTC
TRBJ2-5	-	TRBD1	TRBV5-1	CASSFRGTGLTQETQYF	TGCGCCAGCAGCTTTCGGGGGACAGGGCTTACGCAAGAGACCCAGTACTTC
TRBJ2-7	-	-	TRBV9	CASSASAGQWYEQYF	TGTGCCAGCAGCGCCTCAGCGGGACAATGGTACGAGCAGTACTTC
TRBJ2-5	-	TRBD1	TRBV25-1	CASSAPGTGGETQYF	TGTGCCAGCAGTGCCCCCGGGACAGGAGGAGAGACCCAGTACTTC
TRBJ2-7	-	TRBD2	TRBV10-2	CASSPGTRRSEQYF	TGCGCCAGCAGTCCCGGGACTAGACGTTCCGAGCAGTACTTC
TRBJ2-7	-	TRBD1	TRBV5-1	CASSLETGTAYEQYF	TGCGCCAGCAGCTTGGAGACCGGGACAGCCTACGAGCAGTACTTC
TRBJ2-5	-	-	TRBV10-3	CAISGSSQETQYF	TGTGCCATCAGTGGGTCTAGCCAAGAGACCCAGTACTTC
TRBJ2-1	once	-	TRBV28	CASRGESSYNEQFF	TGTGCCAGCAGGGGGGAAAGCTCCTACAATGAGCAGTTCTTC
TRBJ2-7	-	-	TRBV7-2	CASSSGFPYEQYF	TGTGCCAGCAGCTCGGGTTTCCCCTACGAGCAGTACTTC
TRBJ1-5	few	-	TRBV11-3	CASLGIFNNQPQHF	TGTGCCAGCCTCGGGATTTTTAACAATCAGCCCCAGCATTTT
TRBJ2-5	-	-	TRBV20-1	CSAHNLGTQYF	TGCAGTGCCCATAATCTTGGGACCCAGTACTTC
TRBJ1-2	-	TRBD1	TRBV28	CASRRGGQGGGYTF	TGTGCCAGCAGGAGGGGGGGACAGGGCGGTGGCTACACCTTC
TRBJ1-6	-	-	TRBV2	CASSVQGQGMNSPLHF	TGTGCCAGCAGTGTTCAAGGCCAGGGGATGAATTCACCCCTCCACTTT
TRBJ2-1	-	TRBD1	TRBV13	CASSLEGGGLEQFF	TGTGCCAGCAGCTTAGAAGGGGGCGGGCTTGAGCAGTTCTTC
TRBJ1-2	-	TRBD1	TRBV6-5	CASSQDRDNYGYTF	TGTGCCAGCAGTCAGGACAGGGACAACTATGGCTACACCTTC
TRBJ2-4	-	-	TRBV7-9	CASSLTQLQAKNIQYF	TGTGCCAGCAGCTTAACCCAGCTCCAAGCCAAAAACATTCAGTACTTC
TRBJ1-1	-	-	TRBV5-1	CASSSGTPAEAFF	TGCGCCAGCAGCTCCGGGACACCGGCAGAAGCTTTCTTT
TRBJ2-1	-	TRBD2	TRBV30	CAWTGSGPYNEQFF	TGTGCCTGGACGGGTAGCGGGCCCTACAATGAGCAGTTCTTC
TRBJ1-2	-	-	TRBV19	CASSNMAANYGYTF	TGTGCCAGTAGTAACATGGCGGCTAACTATGGCTACACCTTC
TRBJ2-4	-	-	TRBV27	CASSKVTGGNIQYF	TGTGCCAGCAGTAAAGTCACGGGTGGAAACATTCAGTACTTC
TRBJ2-1	once	TRBD2	TRBV10-1	CTSSPRGTSVNEQFF	TGCACCAGCAGTCCGCGCGGGACTAGCGTCAATGAGCAGTTCTTC
TRBJ2-7	-	-	TRBV6-5	CASSNAGTRYF	TGTGCCAGCAGCAACGCCGGGACAAGGTACTTC
TRBJ2-3	-	TRBD2	TRBV18	CASSLFTGTSGSTDTQYF	TGTGCCAGCTCACTATTTACCGGGACTAGCGGGAGCACAGATACGCAGTATTTT
TRBJ1-1	-	TRBD1	TRBV7-2	CATGQDRMNTEAFF	TGTGCCACCGGACAGGACCGAATGAACACTGAAGCTTTCTTT
TRBJ2-7	-	-	TRBV28	CASWGPYEQYF	TGTGCCAGTTGGGGGCCCTACGAGCAGTACTTC
TRBJ1-5	-	TRBD1	TRBV5-1	CASSLDRGGNQPQHF	TGCGCCAGCAGCTTGGACAGGGGAGGTAATCAGCCCCAGCATTTT
TRBJ2-5	-	-	TRBV21-1	CASSRDSRVISQETQYF	TGTGCCAGCAGCCGAGATTCCAGGGTGATTTCGCAAGAGACCCAGTACTTC
TRBJ2-7	-	TRBD2	TRBV19	CASSFGLAGSYEQYF	TGTGCCAGTAGTTTCGGACTAGCGGGGTCATACGAGCAGTACTTC
TRBJ1-5	-	-	TRBV4-1	CASSQALNQPQHF	TGCGCCAGCAGCCAGGCCCTCAATCAGCCCCAGCATTTT
TRBJ1-2	-	-	TRBV28	CASSLTSLRVGYTF	TGTGCCAGCAGTTTGACCAGCCTCAGGGTCGGCTACACCTTC
TRBJ1-5	-	TRBD1	TRBV18	CASSPSVDRGQPQHF	TGTGCCAGCTCACCATCGGTGGACAGGGGCCAGCCCCAGCATTTT
TRBJ1-5	-	-	TRBV10-3	CAISRDGGWPQHF	TGTGCCATCAGTCGGGACGGTGGATGGCCCCAGCATTTT
TRBJ2-2	-	-	TRBV18	CASSPVIRLTGELFF	TGTGCCAGCTCACCCGTCATTCGGCTGACCGGGGAGCTGTTTTTT
TRBJ2-3	-	TRBD1	TRBV18	CASSPGTDVLNTQYF	TGTGCCAGCTCACCCGGGACAGATGTTTTGAATACGCAGTATTTT
TRBJ1-1	-	-	TRBV5-1	CASSYAERNTEAFF	TGCGCCAGCAGTTACGCAGAACGGAACACTGAAGCTTTCTTT
TRBJ1-2	-	TRBD1	TRBV4-1	CASSQDDRDLYGYTF	TGCGCCAGCAGCCAAGATGACAGGGATCTCTATGGCTACACCTTC
TRBJ1-5	-	TRBD1	TRBV25-1	CASSEGQGLSQPQHF	TGTGCCAGCAGTGAGGGACAGGGACTGAGTCAGCCCCAGCATTTT
TRBJ2-7	once	TRBD1	TRBV11-2	CASSQAPGTAYEQYF	TGTGCCAGCAGCCAAGCCCCCGGGACAGCCTACGAGCAGTACTTC
TRBJ2-2	-	TRBD2	TRBV2	CASRLTSGRPTGELFF	TGTGCCAGCAGGCTGACTAGCGGGAGGCCCACCGGGGAGCTGTTTTTT
TRBJ1-1	-	-	TRBV15	CATSRVQGATEAFF	TGTGCCACCAGCAGAGTCCAGGGTGCAACTGAAGCTTTCTTT
TRBJ1-6	-	TRBD1	TRBV6-5	CASSYDRGVGSPLHF	TGTGCCAGCAGTTACGACAGGGGGGTCGGTTCACCCCTCCACTTT
TRBJ2-7	-	-	TRBV27	CASSHGSNEAYEQYF	TGTGCCAGCAGCCATGGGTCGAATGAGGCCTACGAGCAGTACTTC
TRBJ2-5	-	TRBD2	TRBV5-1	CASSPTSGRALGQETQYF	TGCGCCAGCAGCCCGACTAGCGGGAGGGCCTTAGGGCAAGAGACCCAGTACTTC
TRBJ2-5	-	-	TRBV7-7	CASSAQPESETQYF	TGTGCTAGCAGCGCCCAACCAGAATCGGAGACCCAGTACTTC
TRBJ2-7	-	-	TRBV7-8	CASSLLGATLGEQYF	TGTGCCAGCAGCTTACTGGGGGCCACATTGGGGGAGCAGTACTTC
TRBJ2-5	-	-	TRBV9	CASSVGPGEETQYF	TGTGCCAGCAGCGTAGGTCCCGGGGAAGAGACCCAGTACTTC
TRBJ2-3	-	-	TRBV2	CASRALSTQYF	TGTGCCAGCAGGGCCTTAAGTACGCAGTATTTT
TRBJ2-2	-	-	TRBV7-9	CASSPNGGYTGELFF	TGTGCCAGCAGCCCAAACGGGGGATACACCGGGGAGCTGTTTTTT
TRBJ1-1	-	-	TRBV5-1	CASSSSGTSGTEAFF	TGCGCCAGCAGCTCCTCTGGGACGTCGGGCACTGAAGCTTTCTTT
TRBJ1-2	-	-	TRBV6-1	CASRPSGTYGYTF	TGTGCCAGCCGGCCCAGTGGTACCTATGGCTACACCTTC
TRBJ1-2	-	TRBD1	TRBV6-1	CASDLPARGHGYTF	TGTGCCAGCGATCTTCCCGCGAGGGGGCATGGCTACACCTTC
TRBJ1-2	-	-	TRBV28	CASSLEVLGYTF	TGTGCCAGCAGTTTAGAGGTCTTGGGCTACACCTTC
TRBJ1-5	-	-	TRBV12-1	CASSAPWDSNQPQHF	TGTGCCAGCAGCGCCCCGTGGGATAGCAATCAGCCCCAGCATTTT